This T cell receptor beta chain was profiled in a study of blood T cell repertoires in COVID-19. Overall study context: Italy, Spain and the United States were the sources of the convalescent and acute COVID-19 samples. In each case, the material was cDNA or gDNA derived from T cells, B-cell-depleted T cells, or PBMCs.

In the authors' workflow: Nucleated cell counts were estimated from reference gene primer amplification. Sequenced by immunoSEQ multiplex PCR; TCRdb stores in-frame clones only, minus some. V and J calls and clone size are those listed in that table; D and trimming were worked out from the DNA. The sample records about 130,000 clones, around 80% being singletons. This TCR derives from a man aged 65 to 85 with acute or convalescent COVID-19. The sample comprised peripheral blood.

CDR3 residues: CASSSGQFVATNEKLFF. The DNA for the CDR3 is TGTGCCAGTAGTAGCGGACAGTTCGTTGCAACTAATGAAAAACTGTTTTTT. The chain links TRBV19 to TRBJ1-4, with a possible D match to TRBD1 (6 bases). CDR1 and CDR2 from the germline V gene are LNHDA and SQIVND (reference sequence). The V end lost 4 bases, the J end lost 0 bases, and 15 bases lay between the germline ends. The CDR3 sequence is 17 residues long.